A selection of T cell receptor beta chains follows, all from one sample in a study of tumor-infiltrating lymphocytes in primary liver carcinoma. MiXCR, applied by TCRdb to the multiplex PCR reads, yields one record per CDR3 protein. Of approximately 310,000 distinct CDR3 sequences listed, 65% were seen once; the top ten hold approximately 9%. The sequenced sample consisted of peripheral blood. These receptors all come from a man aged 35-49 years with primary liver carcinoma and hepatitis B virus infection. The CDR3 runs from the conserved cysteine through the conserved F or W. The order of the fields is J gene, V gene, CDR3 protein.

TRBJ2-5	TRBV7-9	CASSLTGSGETHYF
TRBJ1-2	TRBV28	CASSGTGVGYTF
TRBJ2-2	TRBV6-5	CVSALGTSGRTNTGELLF
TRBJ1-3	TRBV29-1	CSTASGVGNTIYF
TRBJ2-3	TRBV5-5	CASSLQWTDTQYF
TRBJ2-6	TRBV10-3	CAISELGGKRPGANVLTF
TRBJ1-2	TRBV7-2	CASINDRRRGYTF
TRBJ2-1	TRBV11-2	CASSRKGQGSYNEQFF
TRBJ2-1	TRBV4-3	CASSLGEGISNEQFF
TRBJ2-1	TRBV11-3	CASSPLLACYNEQFF
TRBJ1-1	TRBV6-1	CASSPTEYTEAFF
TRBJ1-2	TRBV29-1	CSVDLGSTTGEGYTF
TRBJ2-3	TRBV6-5	CASSQTRSSDTQYF
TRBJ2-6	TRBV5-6	CASSLSLGGANVLTF
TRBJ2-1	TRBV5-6	CTSSLPAGGEQFF
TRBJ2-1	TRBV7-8	CASSLGTDNEQFF
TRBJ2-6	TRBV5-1	CASSLGTPSGANALTF
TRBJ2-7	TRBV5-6	CGSSPRVGLSHEQYF
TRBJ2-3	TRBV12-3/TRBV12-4	CASSAQNRGADTQYF
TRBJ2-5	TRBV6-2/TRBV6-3	CASSSTPRSGRETQYF
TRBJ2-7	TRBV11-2	CASSLDGRAWEQYF
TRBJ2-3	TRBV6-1	CASSAPRTGGSMGTDTQYF
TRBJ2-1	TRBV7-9	CASRFGASGYNERFF
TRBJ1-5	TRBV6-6	CASSSTLEGGNQPQHF
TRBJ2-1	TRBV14	CASSPLAGGTYNEQFF
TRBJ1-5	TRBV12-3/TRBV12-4	CASRPSGTGINQPQHF
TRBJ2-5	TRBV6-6	CISSVEETQYF
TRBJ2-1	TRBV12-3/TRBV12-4	CASSLQQADNEQFF
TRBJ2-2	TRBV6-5	CASSYSGNTGELFF
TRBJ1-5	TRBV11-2	CANSLKGGLKNQPQHF
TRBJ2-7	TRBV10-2	CASRASGIPHYEQYF
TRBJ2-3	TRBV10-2	CASSELRDPDTQYF
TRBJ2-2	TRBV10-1	CASSPRKSDTGELFF
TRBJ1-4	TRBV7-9	CASNLTTVLNEKLFF
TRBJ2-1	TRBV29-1	CSVGTSGPYNEQFF
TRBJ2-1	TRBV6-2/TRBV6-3	CASSYLGPENEQFF
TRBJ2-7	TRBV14	CASSQLAGDYEQYF
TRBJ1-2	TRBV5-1	CASRQAASYGYTF
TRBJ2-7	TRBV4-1	CASSQDYRGLYEQYF
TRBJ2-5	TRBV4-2	CTSSQGEGRELETQYF
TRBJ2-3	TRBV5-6	CASSSGLAGADTQYF
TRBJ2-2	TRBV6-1	CASSETYQRELYF
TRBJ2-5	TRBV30	CAWSAFGPETQYF
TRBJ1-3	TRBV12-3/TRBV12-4	CASGRPSGRGNTIYF
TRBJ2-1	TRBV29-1	CSGTSGKLYVQFF
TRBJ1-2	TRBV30	CAWRGTSYGYTF
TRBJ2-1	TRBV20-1	CTPRERASEDEQFF
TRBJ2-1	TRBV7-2	CASAGRPRRYNEQFF
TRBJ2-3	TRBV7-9	CASSLGASGIGTDTQYF
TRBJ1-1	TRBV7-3	CASSLTRGGNTEAFF
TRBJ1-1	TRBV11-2	CASSSNRNAEAFF
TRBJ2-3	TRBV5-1	CPSSAGQRSSSTDTQYF
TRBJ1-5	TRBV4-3	CASSQDRADRGADSNQPQHF
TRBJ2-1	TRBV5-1	CASSLALTGGNNEQFF
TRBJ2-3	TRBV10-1	CASSESLLRIDTQYF
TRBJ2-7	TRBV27	CASSFGGGSVEQYF